The T cell receptor (beta chain) under discussion was sequenced for a study of blood T cell repertoires in COVID-19. Original data processing: Amplification of reference gene primers was used by the study to estimate nucleated cell counts. Profiled with immunoSEQ multiplex PCR; TCRdb holds only in-frame clones, not every one. That table gives V, J and clone size, and the DNA gave D and trimming. Counted here are about 250,000 clones, around 88% occurring once; the ten biggest clones make up around 6.6%. Trimming stripped 5 bases from V and 13 bases from J, with 15 bases between. The CDR3 covers 12 residues. The germline CDR1 and CDR2 sequences are MNHEY and SMNVEV (reference sequence).

The source is a woman aged 25-40 years with COVID-19, enrolled during active disease. Specimen: peripheral blood. The chain is built from TRBV27 and TRBJ2-1; D remains ambiguous. CDR3 nucleotides: TGTGCCAGCAGTCCCCTAGGTTACCTTCAGTTCTTC. Its translation is CASSPLGYLQFF.